This T cell receptor beta chain comes out of a study of shared clonotypes between healthy human individuals. Study at large: Three plates were used per donor for CD4 naive, three for CD4 memory, two for CD8 naive and one for CD8 memory. Whole-study findings and limits: Non-shared clonotypes had lower generation probabilities than those shared by all four donors.

Both subsets, CD45RA+ naive and CD45RA-negative memory, were split from the CD4+ cells. Sequenced by immunoSEQ multiplex PCR; TCRdb stores in-frame clones only, minus some. This sample has some 1,400,000 clones; roughly 97% occur once, and the top ten carry approximately 1.1%. Worth noting for this clone: Its antigen is still unknown.

The CDR3 length is 18 residues. J lost 4 bases, V lost 4 bases, and 14 bases had no gene match. Per germline, CDR1 SGHDT and CDR2 YYEEEE. The genes are TRBV5-6 and TRBJ1-4, with 9 bases that match TRBD1. The receptor's source is a young man in good health. The sequenced material came from naive CD4+ T cells sorted from blood. The subset here: CD45RA+ positively selected. This CDR3 reads CASSRDGTGKIGNEKLFF. The CDR3 region has the DNA TGTGCCAGCAGCCGGGACGGGACAGGGAAAATTGGTAATGAAAAACTGTTTTTT. Based on the CDR3 plus reference TRBV5-6 and TRBJ1-4, the full variable domain is DAGVTQSPTHLIKTRGQQVTLRCSPKSGHDTVSWYQQALGQGPQFIFQYYEEEERQRGNFPDRFSGHQFPNYSSELNVNALLLGDSALYLCASSRDGTGKIGNEKLFFGSGTQLSVL.